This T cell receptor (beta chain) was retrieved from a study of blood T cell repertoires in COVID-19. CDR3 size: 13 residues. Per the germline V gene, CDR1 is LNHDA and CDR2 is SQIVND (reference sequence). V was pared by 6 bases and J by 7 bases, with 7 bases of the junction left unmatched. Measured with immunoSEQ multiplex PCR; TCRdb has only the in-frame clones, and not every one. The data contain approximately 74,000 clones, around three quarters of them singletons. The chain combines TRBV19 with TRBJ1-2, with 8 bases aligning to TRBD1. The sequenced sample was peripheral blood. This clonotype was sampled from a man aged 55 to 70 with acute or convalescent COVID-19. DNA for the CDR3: TGTGCCAGTAGATTTGACAGGGGAGCTGGCTACACCTTC. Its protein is CASRFDRGAGYTF.